The next 3 T cell receptor beta chains were all read from a single sample in a study of CXCR3-negative and CXCR3-positive naive CD8 T cells. Researchers prepared the TRB cDNA libraries using 5' RACE with UMI labels. Using the 5' RACE reads, TCRdb records one entry per CDR3 protein without DNA. The sample table sets out about 130,000 distinct CDR3 sequences. Source material: naive CXCR3- CD8+ T cells from blood. The subset here: CD45RO-CCR7+CD27+CD95- naive CD8+ T cells lacking CXCR3 (TNR3-). The receptors were sampled from a human donor in good health. Some clones in this sample may be carry-over from other donors' samples.

This chain joins TRBV24-1 and TRBJ2-7; the TCRdb call, TRBD1, lacks DNA for checking. The CDR3 consists of 13 residues. Germline V CDR1 and CDR2: KGHDR, SFDVKD. The CDR3 sequence is CATIPDRPNEQYF.

The chain employs TRBV5-4 and TRBJ1-6. The V gene's germline CDR1 is SGHNT and CDR2 YYREEE (reference sequence). There are 12 residues in the CDR3. CDR3 protein: CASSFRGGPLHF.

The rearrangement links TRBV29-1 to TRBJ2-7. Germline V lookup: CDR1 SQVTM, CDR2 ANQGSEA. The CDR3 loop spans 13 amino acids. Here the CDR3 reads CSVVGEATYEQYF.